This T cell receptor beta chain was sequenced for a study of blood T cell repertoires in COVID-19 (dated by TCRdb to about 2020). A note on the overall study: The collaborator samples originated in the United States, Italy and Spain and spanned the acute and convalescent phases of COVID-19. The material from the prospective study consisted of cDNA or gDNA derived from T cells, B-cell-depleted T cells, or PBMCs. The dataset comprised deeply sampled blood TCRbeta repertoires from subjects exposed to, actively infected with, or recovered from COVID-19. The repertoires were released in a freely available public database intended as a resource for research on the immune response to SARS-CoV-2. Samples came from the ongoing ImmuneRACE study (first 160 participants) plus 1,254 subjects from 6 global collaborators. A de-identified subject ID, COVID-19 status, age in years and sex were almost always included in the sample metadata. Where available, HLA class I and class II types were taken from metadata supplied by the sample provider and were not determined by assay-based typing.

Participants in the prospective study were aged about 18 to 90 years, lived in 24 United States geographic areas, and enrolled through a virtual design. In the prospective study, cohorts were assigned on the basis of participant-reported clinical history obtained from a screening survey and a study questionnaire. For ImmuneRACE Cohort 3, a participant was defined as recovered based on two consecutive negative NP/OP PCR tests, clearance by a healthcare professional, or resolution of symptoms. In the prospective study, mobile phlebotomists collected whole blood, serum and a nasopharyngeal or oropharyngeal swab from each participant. Over a roughly 2-month period, participants in the prospective study had the option of providing additional blood draws and questionnaires. Before DNA extraction, blood samples from the prospective study were shipped at room temperature or frozen. What the research found in general, with its limitations: The amount of clinical and demographic metadata varied by source and participant and was provided uncurated.

About this clone itself: It has no known antigen specificity. No qualities accompany the bases; no much larger clone lies one base away.

TCRbeta CDR3 regions were amplified from genomic DNA by means of the immunoSEQ Assay, a bias-controlled multiplex PCR. The published analysis was carried out like this. Within the assay, amplification of reference gene primers was used to estimate how many nucleated cells each sample contained. Sequence reads were collapsed and filtered to measure the absolute abundance of every unique TCRbeta CDR3 rearrangement. For each sample, productive Simpson clonality was calculated as the square root of Simpson's diversity index over productive rearrangements. Drawn from immuneACCESS, this table holds only the in-frame rearrangements with V and J called that TCRdb kept. Clones are partly lost; checked studies trace under half to an unresolved V gene and leave the rest unexplained. Clonal size and the V and J genes are those of that table, whereas D and trimming came from the DNA. The sample records about 200,000 clones, approximately 84% of which are singletons. The ten largest clones take up roughly 7% of the sample.

From a lookup of the germline V gene, CDR1 and CDR2 are SGHTS and YDEGEE. The V end gives up 6 bases and the J end 9 bases, leaving 11 bases in the junction not matched to a gene. From its cysteine to its phenylalanine, the CDR3 spans 14 amino acids. Only the CDR3 part of the read is kept: 42 bases, read in frame from the first base. The chain links TRBV5-8 with TRBJ2-1; 8 central nucleotides agree with TRBD2. The receptor was derived from a man in his forties or fifties who had recovered from COVID-19. Material: PBMCs or T cells enriched from blood (not recorded which). For the CDR3, the sequence is CASIFPGGRSEQFF. The DNA sequence is as follows: TGTGCCAGCATCTTCCCGGGGGGGCGGAGTGAGCAGTTCTTC.